This TCR beta chain was sequenced for a study of cytomegalovirus exposure and HLA in healthy donors. 60 Vbeta and 13 Jbeta primers were used in PCR. The repertoire was sequenced with immunoSEQ multiplex PCR; TCRdb's copy has only in-frame clones and lacks some. The table shows around 100,000 clones, with 70% occurring only once. V was clipped by 8 bases and J by 1 base, with 9 bases between them. Germline values: CDR1 SGHTA, CDR2 FQGNSA. CDR3 length: 12 residues. Sequencing was performed on PBMCs. The chain has TRBV7-2 and TRBJ2-7; D perhaps matches TRBD2 (6 bases). The TCR originated in a man between 40 and 49 years old in good health and CMV-seropositive. The CDR3 nucleotides are TGTGCCAGCGCCGGGACTTCCTACGAGCAGTACTTC. Protein: CASAGTSYEQYF.